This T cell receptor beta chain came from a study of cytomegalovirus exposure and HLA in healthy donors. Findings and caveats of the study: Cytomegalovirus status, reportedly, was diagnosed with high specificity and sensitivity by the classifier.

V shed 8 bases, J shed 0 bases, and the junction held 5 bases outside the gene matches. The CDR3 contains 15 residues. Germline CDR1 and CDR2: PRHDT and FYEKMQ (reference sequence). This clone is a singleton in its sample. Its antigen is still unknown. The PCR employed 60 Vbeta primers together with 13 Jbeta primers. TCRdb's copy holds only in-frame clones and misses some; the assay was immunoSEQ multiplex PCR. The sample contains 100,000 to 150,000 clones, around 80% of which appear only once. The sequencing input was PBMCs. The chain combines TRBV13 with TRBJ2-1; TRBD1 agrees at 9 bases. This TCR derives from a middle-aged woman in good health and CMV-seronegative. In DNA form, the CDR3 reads TGTGCCAGCGGGGACAGGGACAGCTCCTACAATGAGCAGTTCTTC. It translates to CASGDRDSSYNEQFF. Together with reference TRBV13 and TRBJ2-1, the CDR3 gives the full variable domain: AAGVIQSPRHLIKEKRETATLKCYPIPRHDTVYWYQQGPGQDPQFLISFYEKMQSDKGSIPDRFSAQQFSDYHSELNMSSLELGDSALYFCASGDRDSSYNEQFFGPGTRLTVL.